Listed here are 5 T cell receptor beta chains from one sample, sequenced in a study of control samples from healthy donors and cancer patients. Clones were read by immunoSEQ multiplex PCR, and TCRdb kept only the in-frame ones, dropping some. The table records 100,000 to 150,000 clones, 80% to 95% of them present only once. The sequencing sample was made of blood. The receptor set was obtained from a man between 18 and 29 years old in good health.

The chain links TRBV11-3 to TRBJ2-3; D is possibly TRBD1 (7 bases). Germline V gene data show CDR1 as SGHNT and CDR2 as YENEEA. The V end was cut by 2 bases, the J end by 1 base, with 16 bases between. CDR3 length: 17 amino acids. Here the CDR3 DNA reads TGTGCCAGCAGCTTACTGCCGGAGGGGGCCGGCACAGATACGCAGTATTTT. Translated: CASSLLPEGAGTDTQYF.

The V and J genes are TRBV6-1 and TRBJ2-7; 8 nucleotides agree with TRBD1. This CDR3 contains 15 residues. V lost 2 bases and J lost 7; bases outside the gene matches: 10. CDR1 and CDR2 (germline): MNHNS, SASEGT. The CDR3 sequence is CASSERATGAFEQYF. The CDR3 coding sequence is TGTGCCAGCAGTGAAAGGGCGACAGGGGCTTTTGAGCAGTACTTC.

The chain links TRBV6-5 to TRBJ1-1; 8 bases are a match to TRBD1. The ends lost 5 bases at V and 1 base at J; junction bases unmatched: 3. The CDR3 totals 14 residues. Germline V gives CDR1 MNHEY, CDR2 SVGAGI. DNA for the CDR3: TGTGCCAGCAGTAAGGGACAGGAGAACACTGAAGCTTTCTTT. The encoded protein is CASSKGQENTEAFF.

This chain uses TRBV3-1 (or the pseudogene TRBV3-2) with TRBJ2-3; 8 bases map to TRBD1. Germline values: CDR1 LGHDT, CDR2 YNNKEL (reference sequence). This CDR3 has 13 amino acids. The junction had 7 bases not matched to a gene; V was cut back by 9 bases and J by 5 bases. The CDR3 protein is CASKQGARDTQYF. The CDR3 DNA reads TGTGCCAGTAAGCAGGGGGCTAGAGATACGCAGTATTTT.

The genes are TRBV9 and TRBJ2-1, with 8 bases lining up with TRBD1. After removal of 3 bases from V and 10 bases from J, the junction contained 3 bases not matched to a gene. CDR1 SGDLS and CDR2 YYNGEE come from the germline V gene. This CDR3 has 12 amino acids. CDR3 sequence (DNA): TGTGCCAGCAGCGCACAGGGGGACGAGCAGTTCTTC. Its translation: CASSAQGDEQFF. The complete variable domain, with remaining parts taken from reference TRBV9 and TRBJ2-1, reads DSGVTQTPKHLITATGQRVTLRCSPRSGDLSVYWYQQSLDQGLQFLIQYYNGEERAKGNILERFSAQQFPDLHSELNLSSLELGDSALYFCASSAQGDEQFFGPGTRLTVL.